These 30 T cell receptor beta chains originate from one sample sequenced in a study of cytomegalovirus exposure and HLA in healthy donors. Primers included in the PCR were 60 Vbeta and 13 Jbeta primers. Repertoires were generated with immunoSEQ multiplex PCR, while TCRdb's copy carries only in-frame clones and drops some. The sample shows 200,000 or so clones, and roughly 1.2% sits with its ten largest clones. The material sequenced was PBMCs. All receptors come from a girl aged 2 to 9 in good health and CMV-seropositive.

The rearrangement joins TRBV7-9 to TRBJ2-2; TRBD2 matches 12 bases. In germline, CDR1 is SEHNR, CDR2 FQNEAQ (reference sequence). V shed 3 bases, J shed 4 bases, and the junction held 0 bases outside the gene matches. CDR3 length equals 15 residues. CDR3: CASSLTSGSTGELFF. In DNA, the CDR3 is TGTGCCAGCAGCTTGACTAGCGGGAGCACCGGGGAGCTGTTTTTT.

The V gene is TRBV11-2, the J gene TRBJ2-4; weak D call: TRBD1 (5 bases). The CDR3 runs 14 residues. Per germline, CDR1 SGHAT and CDR2 FQNNGV. V lost 5 bases to trimming and J lost 10 bases, with 18 bases between them. The CDR3 sequence: CASSPGSTRGIQYF. The CDR3 nucleotides are TGTGCCAGCAGCCCAGGGTCCACCCGAGGTATTCAGTACTTC.

The J gene is TRBJ1-1, the V gene TRBV6-1, with D perhaps TRBD1 (5 bases). The CDR3 runs 14 residues. V was clipped by 2 bases and J by 0 bases, with 7 bases between them. Germline CDR1 MNHNS, CDR2 SASEGT. The CDR3 sequence is CASSEPGMNTEAFF. CDR3 DNA: TGTGCCAGCAGTGAACCAGGGATGAACACTGAAGCTTTCTTT.

The chain employs TRBV9 and TRBJ1-1, with TRBD1 identical over 10 bases. Unmatched junction bases numbered 6, after V lost 3 bases and J lost 7 bases. The CDR3 has 14 residues. CDR1 is SGDLS and CDR2 is YYNGEE in the germline V gene. The CDR3 nucleotides are TGTGCCAGCAGCGCGGACAGGGGGGTTGGTGAAGCTTTCTTT. Translation gives CASSADRGVGEAFF.

The chain carries TRBV6-6 and TRBJ2-7; 12 bases are a match to TRBD1. Germline V gene lookup returns CDR1 MNHNY and CDR2 SVGAGI (reference sequence). There are 16 residues in the CDR3. The J segment lost 6 bases and the V segment lost 6 bases, leaving 12 bases of the junction unmatched. The CDR3 DNA is TGTGCCAGCAGCCCTAATAGCGGGACAGGGGGCCGCGAGCAGTACTTC. This translates into CASSPNSGTGGREQYF.

DNA of the CDR3: TGTGCCAGCAGTCCGTCGATCAGGGGCGCCACTAACTATGGCTACACCTTC. Protein product: CASSPSIRGATNYGYTF. The V gene is TRBV28, the J gene TRBJ1-2; weak D call: TRBD1 (6 bases). V was clipped by 5 bases and J by 0 bases, with 19 bases between them. This CDR3 has 17 amino acids. Germline-derived CDR1 and CDR2 are MDHEN and SYDVKM.

V usage is TRBV6-5 and J usage is TRBJ2-7, with no clear D. V gave up 2 bases and J gave up 0 bases, with 8 bases separating them. CDR3 size: 14 residues. The germline V gene has CDR1 MNHEY and CDR2 SVGAGI. This CDR3 is CASSYRLGSYEQYF. The CDR3 coding sequence is TGTGCCAGCAGTTACAGACTGGGCTCCTACGAGCAGTACTTC.

V and J are TRBV5-6 and TRBJ2-7, with D perhaps TRBD1 (6 bases). The germline V gene has CDR1 SGHDT and CDR2 YYEEEE. The ends were cut back, 2 bases at V and 5 bases at J, with 14 bases in the middle. CDR3 size: 14 residues. The CDR3 DNA is TGTGCCAGCAGCTTCGGCAGGGGAGTCAACGAGCAGTACTTC. As protein: CASSFGRGVNEQYF.

The genes are TRBV7-2 and TRBJ1-5; TRBD1 matches at 12 bases. Germline trimming cut 5 bases from V and 7 bases from J; bases unmatched to any gene: 9. The germline gives CDR1 SGHTA, CDR2 FQGNSA. This CDR3 comprises 16 residues. CDR3 loop: CASSLKGTGGAQPQHF. CDR3 DNA: TGTGCCAGCAGCCTTAAGGGGACAGGGGGCGCGCAGCCCCAGCATTTT. The variable domain in full, with the rest retrieved from reference TRBV7-2 and TRBJ1-5, is GAGVSQSPSNKVTEKGKDVELRCDPISGHTALYWYRQSLGQGLEFLIYFQGNSAPDKSGLPSDRFSAERTGGSVSTLTIQRTQQEDSAVYLCASSLKGTGGAQPQHFGDGTRLSIL.

The chain links TRBV6-1 to TRBJ2-3; 8 nucleotides match TRBD2. From germline, CDR1 is MNHNS and CDR2 SASEGT. There are 17 residues in the CDR3. The J segment lost 0 bases and the V segment lost 4 bases, leaving 9 bases of the junction unmatched. The CDR3 nucleotides read TGTGCCAGCAGTGTAACCACTAGCGGAGGGAGCACAGATACGCAGTATTTT. Encoded protein: CASSVTTSGGSTDTQYF.

The chain carries TRBV19 and TRBJ1-4, with 7 bases matching TRBD1. Germline V gene data show CDR1 as LNHDA and CDR2 as SQIVND (reference sequence). With 10 bases clipped from V and 7 bases from J, the junction kept 15 bases outside the gene matches. The CDR3 is 15 residues long. Written as DNA, the CDR3 is TGTGCCACCGCCGGCAAGGGGGCAAGCGTTGAAAAACTGTTTTTT. This translates into CATAGKGASVEKLFF.

This sequence joins TRBV5-5 and TRBJ2-2, with TRBD1 as a possible D gene (6 bases). The CDR3 totals 16 residues. CDR1 and CDR2 (germline): SGHKS, YYEKEE (reference sequence). V dropped 2 bases and J dropped 2 bases, with 13 bases sitting between them. CDR3 protein: CASSFWAGANTGELFF. DNA of the CDR3: TGTGCCAGCAGCTTTTGGGCAGGGGCCAACACCGGGGAGCTGTTTTTT.

The rearrangement links TRBV19 to TRBJ1-2; 11 nucleotides agree with TRBD1. This CDR3 has 12 residues. The germline V gene has CDR1 LNHDA and CDR2 SQIVND (reference sequence). Trimming cost V 10 bases and J 3 bases; bases outside gene matches: 1. The CDR3 protein is CATGQGDYGYTF. The CDR3 DNA is TGTGCCACGGGACAGGGGGACTATGGCTACACCTTC.

This sequence joins TRBV7-9 and TRBJ2-7; 7 bases are a match to TRBD1. Trimming took 6 bases from V and 5 from J; bases not matched to a gene: 16. This CDR3 has 16 amino acids. From germline, CDR1 is SEHNR and CDR2 FQNEAQ (reference sequence). DNA of the CDR3: TGTGCCAGCAGTACTAGGGACGGCACAGGGGTCGACGAGCAGTACTTC. Encoded protein: CASSTRDGTGVDEQYF.

This chain links TRBV7-3 with TRBJ2-1, with 9 bases lining up with TRBD2. V lost 2 bases and J lost 8; bases outside the gene matches: 4. In germline, CDR1 is SGHTA, CDR2 FQGTGA. The CDR3 has 14 residues. The CDR3 region has the DNA TGTGCCAGCAGCTTAGCGGGAGGGTCCGATGAGCAGTTCTTC. Translated: CASSLAGGSDEQFF.

The V call is TRBV5-4, the J call TRBJ2-7, with 8 bases fitting TRBD1. Germline V gene lookup returns CDR1 SGHNT and CDR2 YYREEE (reference sequence). Trimming at V came to 4 bases and at J to 5 bases, leaving 8 bases not matched to a gene. The CDR3 extends over 14 amino acids. CDR3 in amino acids: CASSLLDRANEQYF. CDR3 bases: TGTGCCAGCAGCCTCCTGGACAGGGCTAACGAGCAGTACTTC. The full variable domain, in which reference TRBV5-4 and TRBJ2-7 provide the parts outside the CDR3, is ETGVTQSPTHLIKTRGQQVTLRCSSQSGHNTVSWYQQALGQGPQFIFQYYREEENGRGNFPPRFSGLQFPNYSSELNVNALELDDSALYLCASSLLDRANEQYFGPGTRLTVT.

V is TRBV19 and J is TRBJ2-7; a weak D match, TRBD1 (5 bases). Trimming removed 4 bases from V and 5 bases from J, with 15 bases in between. CDR3 length: 14 amino acids. From germline, CDR1 is LNHDA and CDR2 SQIVND (reference sequence). CDR3 in DNA: TGTGCCAGTAGTAGAGGACAAGGTCGGCACGAGCAGTACTTC. Encoded protein: CASSRGQGRHEQYF.

The chain is built from TRBV18 and TRBJ1-5; TRBD1 is a possible D gene (6 bases). With 3 bases removed from V and 4 bases from J, the gap between germline ends came to 7 bases. This CDR3 is 13 amino acids long. The germline V gene encodes CDR1 KGHSH and CDR2 LQKENI. The CDR3 here is CASSPDRNQPQHF. DNA of the CDR3: TGTGCCAGCTCACCGGACAGAAATCAGCCCCAGCATTTT.

A note on this clone: A read error may account for a junction end that differs from germline. Other DNA sequences from this sample encode an identical CDR3 as well. The chain recombines TRBV7-2 with TRBJ2-5; TRBD1 aligns across 9 bases. Germline CDR1 and CDR2: SGHTA and FQGNSA. The CDR3 is 15 residues long. The CDR3 DNA is TGTGCCAGCAGCTTAGGGGACAGGGACCAGGAGACCCAGTACTTC. This gives the protein CASSLGDRDQETQYF.

The genes are TRBV5-1 and TRBJ2-1, with D uncertain. Trimming took 4 bases from V and 5 from J, leaving 16 bases between them. The germline CDR1 and CDR2 sequences are SGHRS and YFSETQ. This CDR3 spans 15 amino acids. The chain's CDR3 is CASSTTLVRDNEQFF. As DNA, the CDR3 is TGCGCCAGCAGCACGACCCTCGTCCGGGACAATGAGCAGTTCTTC.

This chain links TRBV11-2 with TRBJ2-7; TRBD1 might be the D (6 bases). Deletions cut 5 bases from V and 2 bases from J, with 16 bases between. The length of the CDR3 is 15 residues. The germline V gene encodes CDR1 SGHAT and CDR2 FQNNGV. The CDR3 protein is CASSPHAGVPYEQYF. In DNA form, the CDR3 reads TGTGCCAGCAGCCCACATGCAGGGGTCCCCTACGAGCAGTACTTC.

The rearrangement uses TRBV4-1 and TRBJ2-3; 7 nucleotides line up with TRBD2. The trim removed 0 bases at V and 4 bases at J, leaving 4 bases unmatched. The CDR3 runs to 15 residues. Looked up from germline, CDR1 is MGHRA and CDR2 is YSYEKL. The CDR3 loop is CASSQEGLAADTQYF. CDR3 nucleotide sequence: TGCGCCAGCAGCCAAGAGGGTCTAGCGGCAGATACGCAGTATTTT.

The chain has TRBV28 and TRBJ2-3, with 11 bases aligning to TRBD2. V lost 4 bases and J lost 2; bases outside the gene matches: 2. CDR3 length equals 15 residues. Germline V gene data show CDR1 as MDHEN and CDR2 as SYDVKM. CDR3 DNA: TGTGCCAGCAGTTGGGGACTAGCGGACACAGATACGCAGTATTTT. This sequence encodes CASSWGLADTDTQYF.

The V gene is TRBV19, the J gene TRBJ1-4; tentative D call: TRBD1 (5 bases). The CDR3 loop spans 13 amino acids. V lost 3 bases to trimming and J lost 8 bases, with 10 bases between them. Per the germline V gene, CDR1 is LNHDA and CDR2 is SQIVND (reference sequence). CDR3 nucleotides: TGTGCCAGTAGTATGGGGGGGAACGAAAAACTGTTTTTT. This translates into CASSMGGNEKLFF.

This rearrangement joins TRBV28 to TRBJ2-7, with a weak D call TRBD2 (8 bases). The V gene lost 3 bases and the J gene lost 9 bases, with 21 bases spanning the gap. The CDR3 sequence is 15 residues long. Germline values: CDR1 MDHEN, CDR2 SYDVKM. The CDR3 protein is CASSLLGTRGPWQYF. In DNA, the CDR3 is TGTGCCAGCAGTTTGCTAGGGACTAGGGGGCCCTGGCAGTACTTC.

Here the CDR3 reads CASSEWRTNYGYTF. CDR3 in DNA: TGTGCCAGCAGTGAATGGAGAACTAACTATGGCTACACCTTC. V usage is TRBV6-1 and J usage is TRBJ1-2; D is uncertain. Germline V gene lookup returns CDR1 MNHNS and CDR2 SASEGT. This CDR3 comprises 14 residues. Trimming cost V 2 bases and J 0 bases, with 7 bases left between them.

The chain uses TRBV7-3 and TRBJ2-7, with D perhaps TRBD2 (6 bases). V lost 2 bases and J lost 3, with 11 bases in between. There are 14 residues in the CDR3. Germline V gene sequence: CDR1 SGHTA, CDR2 FQGTGA. CDR3 sequence: CASSLGGDNYEQYF. Here the CDR3 DNA reads TGTGCCAGCAGCTTAGGCGGGGATAACTACGAGCAGTACTTC.

This chain links TRBV29-1 with TRBJ1-4; D is unresolved. Per the germline V gene, CDR1 is SQVTM and CDR2 is ANQGSEA. The CDR3 spans 13 residues. V was cut by 7 bases and J by 7 bases, with 16 bases left in between. The CDR3 nucleotides are TGCAGCGCAACAGCCAGCTTAGGTGAAAAACTGTTTTTT. The encoded protein is CSATASLGEKLFF.

J is TRBJ2-7 and V is TRBV20-1; D perhaps matches TRBD2 (6 bases). There are 11 residues in the CDR3. With 6 bases removed from V and 3 bases from J, the gap between germline ends came to 9 bases. The germline V gene has CDR1 DFQATT and CDR2 SNEGSKA (reference sequence). This CDR3 reads CSAGDFYEQYF. In DNA, the CDR3 is TGCAGTGCAGGGGACTTCTACGAGCAGTACTTC.

The chain combines TRBV28 with TRBJ1-5; 7 bases are a match to TRBD1. The CDR3 loop spans 15 amino acids. From germline, CDR1 is MDHEN and CDR2 SYDVKM. V trimming: 3 bases; J trimming: 4 bases; junction bases outside the gene matches: 6. The CDR3 DNA sequence: TGTGCCAGCAGTTTTTTGGACAGGAATAATCAGCCCCAGCATTTT. Its protein is CASSFLDRNNQPQHF.